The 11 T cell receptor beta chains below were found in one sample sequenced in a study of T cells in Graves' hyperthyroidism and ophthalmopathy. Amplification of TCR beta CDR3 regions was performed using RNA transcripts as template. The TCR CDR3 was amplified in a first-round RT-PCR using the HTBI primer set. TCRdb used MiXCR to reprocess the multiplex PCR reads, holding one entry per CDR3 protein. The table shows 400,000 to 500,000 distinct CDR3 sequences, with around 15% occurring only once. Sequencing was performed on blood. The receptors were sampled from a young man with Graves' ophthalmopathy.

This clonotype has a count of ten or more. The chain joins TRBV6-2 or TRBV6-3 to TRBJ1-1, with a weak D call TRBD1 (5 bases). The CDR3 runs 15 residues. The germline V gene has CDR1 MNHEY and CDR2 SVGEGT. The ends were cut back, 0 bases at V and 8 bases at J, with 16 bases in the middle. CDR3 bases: TGTGCCAGCAGTTACTCCGGGACGGGTGCTTTCGAAGCTTTCTTT. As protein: CASSYSGTGAFEAFF.

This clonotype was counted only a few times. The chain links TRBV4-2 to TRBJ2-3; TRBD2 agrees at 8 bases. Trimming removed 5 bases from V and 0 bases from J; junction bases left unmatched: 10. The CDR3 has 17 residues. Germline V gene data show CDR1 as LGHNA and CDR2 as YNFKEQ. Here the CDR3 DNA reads TGTGCCAGCAGCGGTGACGATATAGCGGGAAGCACAGATACGCAGTATTTT. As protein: CASSGDDIAGSTDTQYF.

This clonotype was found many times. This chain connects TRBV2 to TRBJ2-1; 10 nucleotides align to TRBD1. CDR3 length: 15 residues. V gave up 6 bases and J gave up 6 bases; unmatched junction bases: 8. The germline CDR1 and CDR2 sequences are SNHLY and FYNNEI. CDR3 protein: CASRGPGTGVNEQFF. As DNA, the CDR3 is TGTGCCAGCAGAGGTCCCGGGACAGGGGTCAATGAGCAGTTCTTC.

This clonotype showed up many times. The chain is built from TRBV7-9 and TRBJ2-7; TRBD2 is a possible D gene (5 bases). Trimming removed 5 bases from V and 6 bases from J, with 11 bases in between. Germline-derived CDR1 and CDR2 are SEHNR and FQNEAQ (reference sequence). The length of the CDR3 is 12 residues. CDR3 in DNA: TGTGCCAGCAGCCCTACCGAGGGCGAGCAGTACTTC. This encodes CASSPTEGEQYF.

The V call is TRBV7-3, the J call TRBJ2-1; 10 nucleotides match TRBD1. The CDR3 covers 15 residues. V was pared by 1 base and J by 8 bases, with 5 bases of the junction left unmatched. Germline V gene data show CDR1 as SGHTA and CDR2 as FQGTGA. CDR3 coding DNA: TGTGCCAGCAGCTTAATGGGACAGGGGTTAGATGAGCAGTTCTTC. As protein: CASSLMGQGLDEQFF.

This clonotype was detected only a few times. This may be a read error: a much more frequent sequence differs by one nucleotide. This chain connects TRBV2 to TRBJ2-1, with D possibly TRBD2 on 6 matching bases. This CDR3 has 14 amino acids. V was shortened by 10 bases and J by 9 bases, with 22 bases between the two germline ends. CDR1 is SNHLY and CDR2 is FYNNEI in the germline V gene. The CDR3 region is CATPGEPGESEQFF. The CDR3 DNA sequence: TGTGCCACCCCGGGGGAACCCGGGGAGAGTGAGCAGTTCTTC.

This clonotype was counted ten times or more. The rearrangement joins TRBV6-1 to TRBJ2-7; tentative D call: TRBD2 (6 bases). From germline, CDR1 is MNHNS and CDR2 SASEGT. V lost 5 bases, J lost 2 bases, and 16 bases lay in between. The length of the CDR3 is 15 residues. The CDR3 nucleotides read TGTGCCAGCAGTCCCCCGGAGGGGACGGCCTACGAGCAGTACTTC. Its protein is CASSPPEGTAYEQYF.

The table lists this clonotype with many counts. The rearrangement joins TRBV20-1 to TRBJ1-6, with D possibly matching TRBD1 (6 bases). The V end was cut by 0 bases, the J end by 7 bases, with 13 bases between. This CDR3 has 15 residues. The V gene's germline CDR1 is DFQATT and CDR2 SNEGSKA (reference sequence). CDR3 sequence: CSARDSRTANSPLHF. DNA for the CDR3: TGCAGTGCTAGAGATTCTCGGACAGCGAATTCACCCCTCCACTTT.

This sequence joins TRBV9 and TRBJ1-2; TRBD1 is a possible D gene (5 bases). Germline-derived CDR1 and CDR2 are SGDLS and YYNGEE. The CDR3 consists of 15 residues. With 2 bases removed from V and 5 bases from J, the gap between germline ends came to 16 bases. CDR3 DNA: TGTGCCAGCAGCGTCGACCCGGGACCGCCTTATGGCTACACCTTC. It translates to CASSVDPGPPYGYTF. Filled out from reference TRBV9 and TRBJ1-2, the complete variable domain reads DSGVTQTPKHLITATGQRVTLRCSPRSGDLSVYWYQQSLDQGLQFLIQYYNGEERAKGNILERFSAQQFPDLHSELNLSSLELGDSALYFCASSVDPGPPYGYTFGSGTRLTVV.

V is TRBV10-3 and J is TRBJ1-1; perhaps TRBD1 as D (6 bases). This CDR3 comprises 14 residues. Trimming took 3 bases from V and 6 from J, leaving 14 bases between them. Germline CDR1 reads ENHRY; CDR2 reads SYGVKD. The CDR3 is CAISDLTGRSEAFF. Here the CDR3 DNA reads TGTGCCATCAGTGACTTAACAGGGCGTTCTGAAGCTTTCTTT.

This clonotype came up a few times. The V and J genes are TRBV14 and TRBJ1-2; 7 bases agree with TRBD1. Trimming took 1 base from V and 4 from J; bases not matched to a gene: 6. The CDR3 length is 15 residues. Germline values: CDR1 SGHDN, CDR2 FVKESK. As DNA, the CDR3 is TGTGCCAGCAGCCAAGTGGCAGGGGGAAGCTATGGCTACACCTTC. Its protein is CASSQVAGGSYGYTF.